This T cell receptor (beta chain) was sequenced in a study of T cells after somatic rescue of genetic block (TCRdb year 2020). Regarding the study in general: What the study looked at was long-term robustness, specifically in a T-cell system that came about through somatic rescue of a genetic block in T-cell development.

Of note for this clone: The antigen it recognizes is unknown. No clone much larger than this one lies a single base away; base qualities are absent.

Library preparation employed the immunoSEQ multiplex PCR assay. In its TCRdb copy, this immuneACCESS table keeps in-frame sequences only and misses some clones. Where compared with another copy, unresolved V genes explain less than half of these, and the others have no known cause. This sample gives 55,000 to 70,000 clones in total; 85% to 95% of them show up just once. The leading ten clones occupy over 2.5% of the sample. The V end loses 4 bases and the J end loses 8 bases, and a stretch of 11 bases separates them. The cysteine opens and the phenylalanine closes a CDR3 of 12 amino acids. Kept here is only the CDR3 DNA, which spans 36 bases and is read in frame from base 1. The germline V gene (reference sequence) sets CDR1 to LNHDA and CDR2 to SQIVND.

Recombination linked TRBV19 to TRBJ1-2; TRBD1 might be the D gene, on 5 matching bases. Sequenced material: peripheral blood mononuclear cells (PBMCs). This TCR derives from a man between 35 and 55 years old. The DNA sequence follows: TGTGCCAGTAGTACAAAGGGACGGGGCTACACCTTC. Its coded protein is CASSTKGRGYTF.